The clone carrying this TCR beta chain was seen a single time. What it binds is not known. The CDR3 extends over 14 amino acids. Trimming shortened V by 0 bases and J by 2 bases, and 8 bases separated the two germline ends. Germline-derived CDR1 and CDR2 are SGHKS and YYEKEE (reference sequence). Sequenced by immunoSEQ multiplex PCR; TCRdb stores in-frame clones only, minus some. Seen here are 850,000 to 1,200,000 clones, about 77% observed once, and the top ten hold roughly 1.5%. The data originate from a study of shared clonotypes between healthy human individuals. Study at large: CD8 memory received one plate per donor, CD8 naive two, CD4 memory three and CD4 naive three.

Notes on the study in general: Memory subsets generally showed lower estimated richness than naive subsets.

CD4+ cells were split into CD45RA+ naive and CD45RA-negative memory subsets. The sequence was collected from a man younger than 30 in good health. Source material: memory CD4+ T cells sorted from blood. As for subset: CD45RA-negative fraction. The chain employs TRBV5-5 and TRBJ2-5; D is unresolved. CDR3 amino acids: CASSLAWGQETQYF. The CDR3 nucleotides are TGTGCCAGCAGCTTGGCCTGGGGTCAAGAGACCCAGTACTTC. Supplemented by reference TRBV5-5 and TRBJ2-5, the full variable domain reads DAGVTQSPTHLIKTRGQQVTLRCSPISGHKSVSWYQQVLGQGPQFIFQYYEKEERGRGNFPDRFSARQFPNYSSELNVNALLLGDSALYLCASSLAWGQETQYFGPGTRLLVL.